This entry concerns a single T cell receptor beta chain. Trimming took off 10 bases at V and 2 bases at J, with 15 bases between the two ends. Germline values: CDR1 SEHNR, CDR2 FQNEAQ (reference sequence). CDR3 size: 14 residues. Original handling: Reference gene primer amplification yielded estimated nucleated cell counts. The repertoire was sequenced with immunoSEQ multiplex PCR; TCRdb's copy has only in-frame clones and lacks some. V and J calls and clone size follow that table, whereas D and trimming were derived from the DNA. The table includes around 86,000 clones, approximately 83% detected once. The sample originates from a study of blood T cell repertoires in COVID-19. Study-wide context: Material from acute and convalescent COVID-19 was sourced from the United States, Italy and Spain. PBMCs, B-cell-depleted T cells, or T cells were the source of the cDNA or gDNA that made up the material.

The chain combines TRBV7-9 with TRBJ2-1; D is ambiguous. Sequencing used peripheral blood. The origin of this receptor is a woman of 80 years or more with acute or convalescent COVID-19. The CDR3 protein is CAIEDTETYNEQFF. Here the CDR3 DNA reads TGTGCCATCGAGGATACGGAAACCTACAATGAGCAGTTCTTC.